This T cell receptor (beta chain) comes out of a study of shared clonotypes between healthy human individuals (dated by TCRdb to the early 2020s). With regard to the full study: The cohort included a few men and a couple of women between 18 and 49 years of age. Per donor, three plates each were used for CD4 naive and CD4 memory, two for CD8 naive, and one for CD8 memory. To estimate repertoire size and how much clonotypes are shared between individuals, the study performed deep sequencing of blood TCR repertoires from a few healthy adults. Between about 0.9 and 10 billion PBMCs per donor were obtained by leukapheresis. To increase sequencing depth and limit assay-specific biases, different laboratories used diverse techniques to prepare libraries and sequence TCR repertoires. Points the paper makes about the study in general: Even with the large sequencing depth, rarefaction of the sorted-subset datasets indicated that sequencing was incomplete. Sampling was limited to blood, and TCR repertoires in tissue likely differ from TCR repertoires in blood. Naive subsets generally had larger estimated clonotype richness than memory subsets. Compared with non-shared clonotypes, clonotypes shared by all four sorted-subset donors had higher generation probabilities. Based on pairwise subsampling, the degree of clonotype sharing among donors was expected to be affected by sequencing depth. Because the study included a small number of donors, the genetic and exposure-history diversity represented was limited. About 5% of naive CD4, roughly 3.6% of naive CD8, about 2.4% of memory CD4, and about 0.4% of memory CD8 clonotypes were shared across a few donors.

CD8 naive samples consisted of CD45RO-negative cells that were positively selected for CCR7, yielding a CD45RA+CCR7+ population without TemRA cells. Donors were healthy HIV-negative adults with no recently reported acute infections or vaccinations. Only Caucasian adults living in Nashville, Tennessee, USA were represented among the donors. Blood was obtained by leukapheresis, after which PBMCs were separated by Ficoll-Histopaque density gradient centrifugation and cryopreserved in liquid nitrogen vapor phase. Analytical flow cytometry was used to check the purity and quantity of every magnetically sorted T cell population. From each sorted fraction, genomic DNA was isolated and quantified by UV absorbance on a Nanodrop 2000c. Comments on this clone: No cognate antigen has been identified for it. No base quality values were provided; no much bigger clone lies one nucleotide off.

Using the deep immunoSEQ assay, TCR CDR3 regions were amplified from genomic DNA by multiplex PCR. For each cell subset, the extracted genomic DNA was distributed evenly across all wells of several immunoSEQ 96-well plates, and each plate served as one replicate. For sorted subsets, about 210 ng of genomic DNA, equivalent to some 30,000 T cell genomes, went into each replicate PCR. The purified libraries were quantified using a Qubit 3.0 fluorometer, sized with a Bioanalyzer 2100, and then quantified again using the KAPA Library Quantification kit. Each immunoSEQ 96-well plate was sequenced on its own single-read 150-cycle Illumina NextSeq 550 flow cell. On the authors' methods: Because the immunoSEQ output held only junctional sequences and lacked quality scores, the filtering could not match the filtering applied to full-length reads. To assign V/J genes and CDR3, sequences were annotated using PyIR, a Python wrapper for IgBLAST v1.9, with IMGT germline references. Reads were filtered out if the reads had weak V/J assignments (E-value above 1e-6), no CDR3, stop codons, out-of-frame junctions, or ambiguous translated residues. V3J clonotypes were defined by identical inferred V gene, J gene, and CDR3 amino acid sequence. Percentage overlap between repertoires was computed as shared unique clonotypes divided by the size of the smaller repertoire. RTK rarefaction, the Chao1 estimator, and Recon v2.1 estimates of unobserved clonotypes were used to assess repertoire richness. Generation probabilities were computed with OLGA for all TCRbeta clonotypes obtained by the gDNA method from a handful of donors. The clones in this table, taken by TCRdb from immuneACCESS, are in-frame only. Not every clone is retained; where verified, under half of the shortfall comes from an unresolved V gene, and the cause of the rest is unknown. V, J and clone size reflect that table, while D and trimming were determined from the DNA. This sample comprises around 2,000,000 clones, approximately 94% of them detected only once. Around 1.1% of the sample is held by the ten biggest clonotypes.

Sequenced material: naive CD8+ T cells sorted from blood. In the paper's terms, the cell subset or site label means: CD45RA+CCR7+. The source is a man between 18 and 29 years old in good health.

The CDR3 region reads CASSIDRRNTEAFF. The base sequence is TGTGCCAGTAGTATAGATCGGAGGAACACTGAAGCTTTCTTT. This chain is built from TRBV19 and TRBJ1-1, with the D gene too uncertain to name. The CDR3 runs 14 residues from the cysteine to the phenylalanine. Kept here is only the CDR3 DNA, which spans 42 bases and is read in frame from base 1. The germline V gene (reference sequence) gives CDR1 as LNHDA and CDR2 as SQIVND. V and J are truncated by 0 bases and 1 base respectively, leaving an intervening sequence of 6 bases.